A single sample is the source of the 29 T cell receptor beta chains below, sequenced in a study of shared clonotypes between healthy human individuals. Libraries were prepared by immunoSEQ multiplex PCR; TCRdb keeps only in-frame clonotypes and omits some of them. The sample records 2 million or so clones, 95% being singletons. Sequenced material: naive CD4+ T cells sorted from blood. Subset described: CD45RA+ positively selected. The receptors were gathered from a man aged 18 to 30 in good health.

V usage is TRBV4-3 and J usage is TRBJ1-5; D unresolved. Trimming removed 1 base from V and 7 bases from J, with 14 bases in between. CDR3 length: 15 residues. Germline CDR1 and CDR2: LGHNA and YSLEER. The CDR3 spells CASSQVIANGQPQHF. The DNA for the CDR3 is TGCGCCAGCAGCCAAGTAATCGCAAACGGCCAGCCCCAGCATTTT.

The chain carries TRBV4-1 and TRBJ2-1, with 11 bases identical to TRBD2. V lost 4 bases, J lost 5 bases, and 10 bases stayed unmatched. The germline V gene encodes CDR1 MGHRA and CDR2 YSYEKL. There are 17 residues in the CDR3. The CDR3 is CASSLLAGGRNHNEQFF. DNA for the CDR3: TGCGCCAGCAGCCTTCTAGCGGGGGGCCGGAATCACAATGAGCAGTTCTTC.

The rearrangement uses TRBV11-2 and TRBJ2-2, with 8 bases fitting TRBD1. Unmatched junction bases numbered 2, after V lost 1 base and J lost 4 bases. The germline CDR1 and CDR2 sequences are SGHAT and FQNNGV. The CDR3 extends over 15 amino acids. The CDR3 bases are TGTGCCAGCAGCTTAGGGACAGGGCCCACCGGGGAGCTGTTTTTT. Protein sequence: CASSLGTGPTGELFF.

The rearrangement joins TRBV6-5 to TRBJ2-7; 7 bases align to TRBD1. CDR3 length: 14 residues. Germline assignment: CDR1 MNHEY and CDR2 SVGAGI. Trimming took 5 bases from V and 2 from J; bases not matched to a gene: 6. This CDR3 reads CASSDAQGAYEQYF. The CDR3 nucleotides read TGTGCCAGCAGTGACGCCCAGGGGGCCTACGAGCAGTACTTC.

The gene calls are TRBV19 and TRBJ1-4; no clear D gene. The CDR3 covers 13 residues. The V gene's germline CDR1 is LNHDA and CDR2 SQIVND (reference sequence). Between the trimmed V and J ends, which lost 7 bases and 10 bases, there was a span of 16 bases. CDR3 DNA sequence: TGTGCCAGTAACGATAACCCCATCGGAAAACTGTTTTTT. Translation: CASNDNPIGKLFF.

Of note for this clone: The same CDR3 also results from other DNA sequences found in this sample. This chain's CDR3 is CATSRENTEAFF. In DNA, the CDR3 is TGTGCCACCAGCAGAGAGAACACTGAAGCTTTCTTT. The V call is TRBV15, the J call TRBJ1-1; D uncertain. Germline V gives CDR1 LNHNV, CDR2 YYDKDF (reference sequence). Trimming stripped 0 bases from V and 1 base from J, with 0 bases between. The CDR3 is 12 amino acids.

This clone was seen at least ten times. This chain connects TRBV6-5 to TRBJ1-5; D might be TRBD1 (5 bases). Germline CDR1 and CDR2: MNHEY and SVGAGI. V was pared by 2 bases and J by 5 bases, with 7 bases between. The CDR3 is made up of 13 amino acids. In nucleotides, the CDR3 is TGTGCCAGCAGTTACGACAGCTATCAGCCCCAGCATTTT. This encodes CASSYDSYQPQHF.

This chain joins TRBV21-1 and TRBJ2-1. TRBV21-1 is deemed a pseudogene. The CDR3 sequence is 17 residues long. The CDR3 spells CASSPSRKFRHNNEQFF. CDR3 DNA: TGTGCCAGCAGCCCATCCCGGAAATTTCGGCATAACAATGAGCAGTTCTTC.

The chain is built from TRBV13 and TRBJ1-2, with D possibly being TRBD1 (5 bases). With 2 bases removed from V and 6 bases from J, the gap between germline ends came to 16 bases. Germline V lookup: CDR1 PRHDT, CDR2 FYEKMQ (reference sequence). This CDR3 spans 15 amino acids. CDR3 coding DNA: TGTGCCAGCAGCTTAAAGGCTTGGGTGGGGGATGGCTACACCTTC. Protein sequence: CASSLKAWVGDGYTF.

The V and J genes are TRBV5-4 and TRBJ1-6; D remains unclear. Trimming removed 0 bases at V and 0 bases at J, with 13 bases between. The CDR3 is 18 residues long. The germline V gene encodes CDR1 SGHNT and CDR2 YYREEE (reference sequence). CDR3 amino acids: CASSLGPVGSSYNSPLHF. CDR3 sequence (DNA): TGTGCCAGCAGCTTGGGTCCCGTCGGGAGCTCCTATAATTCACCCCTCCACTTT.

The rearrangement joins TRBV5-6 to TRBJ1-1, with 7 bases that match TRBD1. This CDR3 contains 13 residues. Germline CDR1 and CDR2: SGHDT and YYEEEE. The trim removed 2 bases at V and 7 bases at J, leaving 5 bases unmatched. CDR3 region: CASSLDRADEAFF. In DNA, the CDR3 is TGTGCCAGCAGCTTAGACAGGGCTGATGAAGCTTTCTTT. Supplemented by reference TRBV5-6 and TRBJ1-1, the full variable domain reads DAGVTQSPTHLIKTRGQQVTLRCSPKSGHDTVSWYQQALGQGPQFIFQYYEEEERQRGNFPDRFSGHQFPNYSSELNVNALLLGDSALYLCASSLDRADEAFFGQGTRLTVV.

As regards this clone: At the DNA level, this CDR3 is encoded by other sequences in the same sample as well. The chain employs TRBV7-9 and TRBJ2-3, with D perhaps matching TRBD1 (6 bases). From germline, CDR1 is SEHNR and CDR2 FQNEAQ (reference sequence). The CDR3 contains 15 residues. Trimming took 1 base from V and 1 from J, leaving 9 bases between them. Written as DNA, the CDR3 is TGTGCCAGCAGCTTAGGGGCAGGGGGCACAGATACGCAGTATTTT. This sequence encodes CASSLGAGGTDTQYF.

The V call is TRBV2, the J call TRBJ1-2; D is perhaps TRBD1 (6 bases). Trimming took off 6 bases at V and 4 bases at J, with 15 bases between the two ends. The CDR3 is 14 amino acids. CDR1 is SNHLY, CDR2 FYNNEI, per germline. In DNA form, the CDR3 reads TGTGCCAGCAGGTACAGGGAGGAAAGCTATGGCTACACCTTC. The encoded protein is CASRYREESYGYTF.

The CDR3 DNA is TGTGCCAGCAGTTTTTCCGGGCAGGCCTACGAGCAGTACTTC. It is translated as CASSFSGQAYEQYF. The chain uses TRBV27 and TRBJ2-7; D gene unclear. The CDR3 spans 14 residues. Looked up from germline, CDR1 is MNHEY and CDR2 is SMNVEV (reference sequence). The V end lost 3 bases, the J end lost 2 bases, and 11 bases lay between the germline ends.

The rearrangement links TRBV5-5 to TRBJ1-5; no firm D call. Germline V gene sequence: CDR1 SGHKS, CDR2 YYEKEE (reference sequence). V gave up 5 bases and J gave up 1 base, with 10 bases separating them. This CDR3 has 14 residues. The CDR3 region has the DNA TGTGCCAGCAGGCTGACAAACAGCAATCAGCCCCAGCATTTT. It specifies CASRLTNSNQPQHF.

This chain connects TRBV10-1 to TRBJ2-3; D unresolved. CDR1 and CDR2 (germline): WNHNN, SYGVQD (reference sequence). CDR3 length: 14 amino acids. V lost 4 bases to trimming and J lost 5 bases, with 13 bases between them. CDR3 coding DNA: TGCGCCAGCAGTGGCTCTGGTAGCCTAGATACGCAGTATTTT. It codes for CASSGSGSLDTQYF.

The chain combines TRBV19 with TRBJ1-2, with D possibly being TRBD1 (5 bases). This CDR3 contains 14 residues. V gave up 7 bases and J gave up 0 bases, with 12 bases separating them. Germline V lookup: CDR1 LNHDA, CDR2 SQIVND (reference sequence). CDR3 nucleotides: TGTGCCAGTAAACGGGACGCGACTAACTATGGCTACACCTTC. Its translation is CASKRDATNYGYTF.

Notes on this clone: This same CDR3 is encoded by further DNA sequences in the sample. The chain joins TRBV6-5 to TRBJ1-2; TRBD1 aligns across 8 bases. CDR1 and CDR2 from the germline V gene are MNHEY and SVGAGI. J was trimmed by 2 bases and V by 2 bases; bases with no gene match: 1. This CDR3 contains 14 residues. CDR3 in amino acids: CASSYRTGNYGYTF. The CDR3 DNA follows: TGTGCCAGCAGTTACAGGACAGGGAACTATGGCTACACCTTC.

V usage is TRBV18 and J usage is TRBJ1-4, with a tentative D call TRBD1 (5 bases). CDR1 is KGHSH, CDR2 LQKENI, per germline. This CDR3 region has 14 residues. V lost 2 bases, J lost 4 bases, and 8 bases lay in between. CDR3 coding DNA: TGTGCCAGCTCACCAAACAGGATTAATGAAAAACTGTTTTTT. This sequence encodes CASSPNRINEKLFF.

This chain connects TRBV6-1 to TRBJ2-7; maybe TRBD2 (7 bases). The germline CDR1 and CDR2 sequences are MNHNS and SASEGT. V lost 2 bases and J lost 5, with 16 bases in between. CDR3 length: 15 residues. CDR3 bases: TGTGCCAGCAGTGAATCGGGGGGCTTCATAGACGAGCAGTACTTC. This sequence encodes CASSESGGFIDEQYF.

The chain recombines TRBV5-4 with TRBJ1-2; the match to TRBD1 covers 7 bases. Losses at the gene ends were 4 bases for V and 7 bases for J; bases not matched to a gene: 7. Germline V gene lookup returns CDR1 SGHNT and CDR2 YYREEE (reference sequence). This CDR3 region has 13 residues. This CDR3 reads CASSQTGNRGYTF. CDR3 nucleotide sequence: TGTGCCAGCAGCCAGACAGGGAACCGTGGCTACACCTTC.

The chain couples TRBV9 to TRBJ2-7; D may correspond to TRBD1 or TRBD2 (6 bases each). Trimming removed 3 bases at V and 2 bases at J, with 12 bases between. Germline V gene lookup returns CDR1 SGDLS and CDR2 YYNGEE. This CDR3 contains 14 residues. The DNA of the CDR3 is TGTGCCAGCAGCGCGGGGGCTATGCCCTACGAGCAGTACTTC. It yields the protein CASSAGAMPYEQYF.

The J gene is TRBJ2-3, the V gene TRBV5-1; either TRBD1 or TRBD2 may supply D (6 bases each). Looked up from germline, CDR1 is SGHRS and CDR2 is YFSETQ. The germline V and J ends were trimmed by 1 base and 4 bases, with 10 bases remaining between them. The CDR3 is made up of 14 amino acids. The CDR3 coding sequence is TGCGCCAGCAGCTTGCTCGGGGGCCCAGATACGCAGTATTTT. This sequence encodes CASSLLGGPDTQYF.

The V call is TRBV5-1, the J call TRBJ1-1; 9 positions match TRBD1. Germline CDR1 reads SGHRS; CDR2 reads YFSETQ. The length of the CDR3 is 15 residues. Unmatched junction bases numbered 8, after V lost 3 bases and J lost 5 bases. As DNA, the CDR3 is TGCGCCAGCAGCTCGGGACAGGGCGTATGGACTGAAGCTTTCTTT. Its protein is CASSSGQGVWTEAFF.

The CDR3, as DNA: TGTGCCAGCAGCTTAGTGGGGCAGGGCTACACCTTC. It translates to CASSLVGQGYTF. The rearrangement links TRBV7-8 to TRBJ1-2; D may be TRBD1 (5 bases). This CDR3 has 12 residues. Germline V gene lookup returns CDR1 SGHVS and CDR2 FQNEAQ. V was clipped by 1 base and J by 8 bases, with 8 bases between them.

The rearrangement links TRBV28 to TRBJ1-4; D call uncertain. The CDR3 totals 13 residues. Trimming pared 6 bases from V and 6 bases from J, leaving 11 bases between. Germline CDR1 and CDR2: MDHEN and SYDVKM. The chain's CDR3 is CASSPLPDEKLFF. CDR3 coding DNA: TGTGCCAGCAGCCCCCTGCCGGATGAAAAACTGTTTTTT.

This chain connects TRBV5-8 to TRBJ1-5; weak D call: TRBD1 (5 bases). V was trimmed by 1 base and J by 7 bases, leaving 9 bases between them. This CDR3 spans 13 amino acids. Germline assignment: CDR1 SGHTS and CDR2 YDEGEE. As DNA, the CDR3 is TGTGCCAGCAGCTTGCTGGGGGGACAGCCCCAGCATTTT. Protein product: CASSLLGGQPQHF. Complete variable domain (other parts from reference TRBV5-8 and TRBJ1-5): EAGVTQSPTHLIKTRGQQATLRCSPISGHTSVYWYQQALGLGLQFLLWYDEGEERNRGNFPPRFSGRQFPNYSSELNVNALELEDSALYLCASSLLGGQPQHFGDGTRLSIL.

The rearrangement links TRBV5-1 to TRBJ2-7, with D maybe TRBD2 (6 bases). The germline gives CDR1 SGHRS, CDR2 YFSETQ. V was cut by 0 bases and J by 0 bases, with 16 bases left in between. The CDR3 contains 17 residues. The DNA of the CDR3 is TGCGCCAGCAGCTTGGGGGATTCTAGCGCCTACTCCTACGAGCAGTACTTC. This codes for CASSLGDSSAYSYEQYF.

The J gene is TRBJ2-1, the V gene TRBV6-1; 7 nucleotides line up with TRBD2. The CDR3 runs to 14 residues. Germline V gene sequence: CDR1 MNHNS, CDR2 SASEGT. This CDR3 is CAAGGTNSYNEQFF. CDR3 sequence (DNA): TGTGCAGCCGGGGGGACTAACTCCTACAATGAGCAGTTCTTC.